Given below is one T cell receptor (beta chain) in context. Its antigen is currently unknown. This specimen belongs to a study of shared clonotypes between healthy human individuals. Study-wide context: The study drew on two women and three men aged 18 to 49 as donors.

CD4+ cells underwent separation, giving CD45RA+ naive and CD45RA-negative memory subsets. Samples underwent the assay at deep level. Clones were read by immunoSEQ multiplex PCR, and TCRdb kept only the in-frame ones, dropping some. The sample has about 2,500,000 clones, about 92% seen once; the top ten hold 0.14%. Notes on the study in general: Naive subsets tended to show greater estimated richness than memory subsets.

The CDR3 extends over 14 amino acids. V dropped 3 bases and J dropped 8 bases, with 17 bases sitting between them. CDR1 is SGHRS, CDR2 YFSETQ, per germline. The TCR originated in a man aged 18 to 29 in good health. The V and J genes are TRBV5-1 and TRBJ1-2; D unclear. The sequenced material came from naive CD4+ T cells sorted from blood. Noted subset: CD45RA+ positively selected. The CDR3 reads CASSSYDGIGGYTF. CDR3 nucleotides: TGCGCCAGCAGCTCTTACGACGGGATTGGGGGCTACACCTTC.